These 2 T cell receptor beta chains came from one sample sequenced in a study of blood T cell repertoires in COVID-19. This table comes from immunoSEQ multiplex PCR, and its TCRdb copy is limited to in-frame clones, with some not included. The sample shows 280,000 or so clones, about 85% of them seen only once. Material: peripheral blood. These receptors all come from a human donor in a cohort sampled during active COVID-19.

V gene TRBV28 combines with J gene TRBJ2-4; 7 bases are shared with TRBD1. J was trimmed by 0 bases and V by 10 bases; bases with no gene match: 6. This CDR3 comprises 14 residues. The germline V gene has CDR1 MDHEN and CDR2 SYDVKM. The CDR3 reads CAITGTVAKNIQYF. CDR3 nucleotides: TGTGCCATAACCGGGACAGTAGCCAAAAACATTCAGTACTTC. Full variable domain (rest looked up from reference TRBV28 and TRBJ2-4): DVKVTQSSRYLVKRTGEKVFLECVQDMDHENMFWYRQDPGLGLRLIYFSYDVKMKEKGDIPEGYSVSREKKERFSLILESASTNQTSMYLCAITGTVAKNIQYFGAGTRLSVL.

The rearrangement uses TRBV29-1 and TRBJ2-5; tentative D call: TRBD1 (6 bases). Germline V gene sequence: CDR1 SQVTM, CDR2 ANQGSEA. There are 11 residues in the CDR3. Between the trimmed V and J ends, which lost 2 bases and 5 bases, there was a span of 6 bases. CDR3 nucleotides: TGCAGCGTTGAAAGGGGGGAGACCCAGTACTTC. The encoded protein is CSVERGETQYF.